Reported below is one T cell receptor (beta chain). The data were obtained in a study of early T cells in non-severe SARS-CoV-2 infection. Study information: The chains were unpaired, and the sequenced material was bulk RNA from unsorted whole blood.

Unique molecular identifiers (one per individual cDNA molecule) were attached. MiXCR, run by TCRdb on the 5' RACE reads, gives a single entry per CDR3 protein. The repertoire holds 80,000 to 95,000 distinct CDR3 sequences, with 14% to 15% as singletons. Trimming took off 4 bases at V and 3 bases at J, with 6 bases between the two ends. There are 11 residues in the CDR3. Germline assignment: CDR1 SQVTM and CDR2 ANQGSEA. The chain joins TRBV29-1 to TRBJ1-2; D may be TRBD1 (5 bases). Sequenced input: whole blood. The receptor was derived from an adult who was a healthcare worker with PCR-confirmed SARS-CoV-2 infection or an uninfected control (not recorded which). The CDR3: CSVARDYGYTF. Written as DNA, the CDR3 is TGCAGCGTTGCCAGGGACTATGGCTACACCTTC. The full variable domain, its missing parts supplied by reference TRBV29-1 and TRBJ1-2, is SAVISQKPSRDICQRGTSLTIQCQVDSQVTMMFWYRQQPGQSLTLIATANQGSEATYESGFVIDKFPISRPNLTFSTLTVSNMSPEDSSIYLCSVARDYGYTFGSGTRLTVV.